Presented here are 23 T cell receptor beta chains from one specimen sequenced in a study of blood T cells in healthy people across ages. A second roughly 6 to 12 cycle PCR used barcoded and J-beta primers. TCRdb reanalysed the 5' RACE reads using MiXCR and keeps one entry per CDR3 protein. The sample includes 900,000 to 950,000 distinct CDR3 sequences, 25% to 35% seen only once; the top ten take 10% to 13%. The sample was also linked to a second study, of T cells of mothers and their children.

The sequencing input was blood. These receptors originate from a woman in her thirties or forties in good health.

This clonotype was detected only a few times. J is TRBJ1-1 and V is TRBV9; 8 positions match TRBD1. Germline CDR1 reads SGDLS; CDR2 reads YYNGEE. Trimming cost V 1 base and J 5 bases; bases outside gene matches: 10. The CDR3 extends over 16 amino acids. The CDR3 region has the DNA TGTGCCAGCAGCGTATCGTACAGGGGGTCGTCGACTGAAGCTTTCTTT. Translated: CASSVSYRGSSTEAFF. Filled out from reference TRBV9 and TRBJ1-1, the complete variable domain reads DSGVTQTPKHLITATGQRVTLRCSPRSGDLSVYWYQQSLDQGLQFLIQYYNGEERAKGNILERFSAQQFPDLHSELNLSSLELGDSALYFCASSVSYRGSSTEAFFGQGTRLTVV.

There are a few counts of this clonotype. The J gene is TRBJ1-1, the V gene TRBV6-5, with 12 nucleotides matching TRBD1. Germline V gives CDR1 MNHEY, CDR2 SVGAGI. This CDR3 is built from 17 residues. J gave up 4 bases and V 0 bases, and 6 bases lay outside the gene matches. CDR3 DNA sequence: TGTGCCAGCAGTTACTCGACCGGGACAGGGGGCTCCACTGAAGCTTTCTTT. This sequence encodes CASSYSTGTGGSTEAFF.

In this sample, this clonotype turned up many times. J is TRBJ2-7 and V is TRBV20-1; 7 bases are shared with TRBD2. The germline V gene has CDR1 DFQATT and CDR2 SNEGSKA (reference sequence). V was pared by 5 bases and J by 3 bases, with 10 bases of the junction left unmatched. The CDR3 sequence is 14 residues long. For the CDR3, the DNA is TGCAGTGCTTTGAAGCGGGGACGAGTCTACGAGCAGTACTTC. Translation: CSALKRGRVYEQYF.

In this sample, this clonotype turned up a few times. The V call is TRBV29-1, the J call TRBJ1-2; perhaps TRBD1 as D (6 bases). The CDR3 runs to 13 residues. Trimming cost V 6 bases and J 6 bases, with 17 bases left between them. The germline V gene has CDR1 SQVTM and CDR2 ANQGSEA. CDR3 DNA: TGCAGCGTACTACTTACAGGGTCCAATGGCTACACCTTC. Translated, it gives CSVLLTGSNGYTF.

This clonotype was detected ten times or more. The genes are TRBV6-2 or TRBV6-3 and TRBJ2-6; D is undetermined. V was trimmed by 8 bases and J by 2 bases, leaving 7 bases between them. The CDR3 is made up of 13 amino acids. The V gene's germline CDR1 is MNHEY and CDR2 SVGEGT. The CDR3 loop is CASARTGANVLTF. The CDR3 nucleotides read TGTGCCAGCGCCAGGACTGGGGCCAACGTCCTGACTTTC.

This clonotype was found many times. The chain employs TRBV7-2 and TRBJ2-1; 9 nucleotides agree with TRBD1. J was trimmed by 10 bases and V by 5 bases; bases with no gene match: 6. The germline gives CDR1 SGHTA, CDR2 FQGNSA. The CDR3 has 13 amino acids. The CDR3 DNA follows: TGTGCCAGCAGCCCACAAGACAGGGGGGAGCAGTTCTTC. This translates into CASSPQDRGEQFF.

This clonotype has just a few counts. The junction departs from the called germline gene at one end, perhaps through a read error. The chain links TRBV7-2 to TRBJ2-7, with 7 nucleotides matching TRBD2. The CDR3 length is 15 residues. Germline V CDR1 and CDR2: SGHTA, FQGNSA. Here the CDR3 DNA reads TGTGCCAGCAGCTTATGGAGCGGGGAACCGTACGAGCTGTACTTC. Residues: CASSLWSGEPYELYF. Supplemented by reference TRBV7-2 and TRBJ2-7, the full variable domain reads GAGVSQSPSNKVTEKGKDVELRCDPISGHTALYWYRQSLGQGLEFLIYFQGNSAPDKSGLPSDRFSAERTGGSVSTLTIQRTQQEDSAVYLCASSLWSGEPYELYFGPGTRLTVT.

The rearrangement uses TRBV28 and TRBJ2-7; D is perhaps TRBD1 (6 bases). CDR1 MDHEN and CDR2 SYDVKM come from the germline V gene. The CDR3 runs 14 residues. V lost 6 bases and J 3 bases, leaving 15 bases between the germline ends. Here the CDR3 reads CASSATDRNYEQYF. In DNA, the CDR3 is TGTGCCAGCAGCGCTACCGACAGGAACTACGAGCAGTACTTC.

This clonotype was counted only a few times. The chain employs TRBV4-1 and TRBJ2-5, with D possibly matching TRBD2 (6 bases). The germline V and J ends were trimmed by 1 base and 2 bases, with 17 bases remaining between them. The CDR3 is 17 residues long. CDR1 and CDR2 (germline): MGHRA, YSYEKL. CDR3 protein: CASSQGRVAGRQETQYF. CDR3 nucleotide sequence: TGCGCCAGCAGCCAAGGCCGGGTGGCGGGGAGGCAAGAGACCCAGTACTTC.

As concerns this clonotype: A much larger clone differs by one base, so this may be a read error. The V gene is TRBV4-1, the J gene TRBJ2-1, with a tentative D call TRBD2 (5 bases). Trimming pared 3 bases from V and 3 bases from J, leaving 15 bases between. From germline, CDR1 is MGHRA and CDR2 YSYEKL. The CDR3 contains 16 residues. This chain's CDR3 is CASSHGLAEGYNEQFF. CDR3 in DNA: TGCGCCAGCAGCCACGGGTTAGCTGAGGGCTACAATGAGCAGTTCTTC.

In this sample, this clonotype turned up many times. This sequence joins TRBV6-5 and TRBJ2-7; a possible D gene is TRBD2 (5 bases). Germline values: CDR1 MNHEY, CDR2 SVGAGI. This CDR3 has 14 residues. Trimming stripped 5 bases from V and 6 bases from J, with 17 bases between. The CDR3 nucleotides read TGTGCCAGCAGTGAACTTCCCGGGAAGGGCGAGCAGTACTTC. Amino acid sequence: CASSELPGKGEQYF.

The chain employs TRBV28 and TRBJ2-7; 7 bases align to TRBD1. The length of the CDR3 is 16 residues. Germline CDR1 reads MDHEN; CDR2 reads SYDVKM. The V gene end was trimmed by 4 bases and the J gene end by 5 bases; junction bases not matched to a gene: 14. CDR3 DNA: TGTGCCAGCAGTTCTACAGGGGCGCCTTTAGGGGACGAGCAGTACTTC. Translation gives CASSSTGAPLGDEQYF.

Points on this clonotype: The junction departs from germline at one end; a sequencing error may be responsible. The chain couples TRBV20-1 to TRBJ1-6; 7 bases line up with TRBD1. Germline V gives CDR1 DFQATT, CDR2 SNEGSKA (reference sequence). The length of the CDR3 is 16 residues. Here the CDR3 reads CSAGEQGFAYNSPLHF. For the CDR3, the DNA is TGCAGTGCTGGAGAACAGGGGTTTGCCTATAATTCACCCCTCCACTTT.

The chain couples TRBV6-2 or TRBV6-3 to TRBJ1-1; 7 bases are a match to TRBD1. V shed 4 bases and J 1 base; nucleotides not matched to a gene: 6. Germline-derived CDR1 and CDR2 are MNHEY and SVGEGT. The CDR3 is 15 residues long. The DNA for the CDR3 is TGTGCCAGCAGTTGGAGGGGGCCCGAGAACACTGAAGCTTTCTTT. Translation: CASSWRGPENTEAFF.

This clonotype was detected only a few times. The chain carries TRBV24-1 and TRBJ1-1; D remains ambiguous. The CDR3 contains 13 residues. Germline-derived CDR1 and CDR2 are KGHDR and SFDVKD. The V and J ends lost 9 bases and 3 bases respectively, with 13 bases between them. As DNA, the CDR3 is TGTGCCACCGGCACGGAGGGTTACACTGAAGCTTTCTTT. The encoded protein is CATGTEGYTEAFF.

The chain links TRBV20-1 to TRBJ1-1; a possible D gene is TRBD1 (5 bases). V was shortened by 4 bases and J by 0 bases, with 18 bases between the two germline ends. The CDR3 extends over 16 amino acids. From germline, CDR1 is DFQATT and CDR2 SNEGSKA (reference sequence). CDR3 nucleotide sequence: TGCAGTGCTAAAGATACGGGAAGGGGCTTGAACACTGAAGCTTTCTTT. Translated: CSAKDTGRGLNTEAFF.

Only a few counts were recorded for this clonotype. The chain is built from TRBV12-3 or TRBV12-4 and TRBJ2-5; 10 nucleotides agree with TRBD1. The CDR3 runs to 17 residues. The junction had 12 bases not matched to a gene; V was cut back by 3 bases and J by 5 bases. The CDR3 here is CASSLRVLGDRGETQYF. The CDR3 DNA reads TGTGCCAGCAGTTTGAGGGTTCTGGGGGACAGGGGTGAGACCCAGTACTTC.

The table lists this clonotype with many counts. The rearrangement joins TRBV7-4 to TRBJ2-7; D gene ambiguous. This CDR3 is built from 13 residues. Germline CDR1 is SGHVT and CDR2 is SQSDAQ. V lost 2 bases and J lost 0, with 5 bases in between. CDR3 loop: CASSLLHSYEQYF. In DNA, the CDR3 is TGTGCCAGCAGCTTATTGCACTCCTACGAGCAGTACTTC.

In this sample, this clonotype turned up many times. The J gene is TRBJ2-5, the V gene TRBV3-1; a weak D match, TRBD2 (6 bases). The CDR3 length is 14 residues. The V end lost 0 bases, the J end lost 5 bases, and 10 bases lay between the germline ends. From germline, CDR1 is LGHDT and CDR2 YNNKEL (reference sequence). CDR3 DNA sequence: TGTGCCAGCAGCCAAGAGTGGGGGGAGGAGACCCAGTACTTC. It is translated as CASSQEWGEETQYF.

This clonotype was counted ten times or more. This chain uses TRBV15 with TRBJ2-1, with D tentatively TRBD1 (5 bases). The CDR3 runs to 15 residues. V lost 4 bases, J lost 0 bases, and 10 bases lay in between. CDR1 is LNHNV, CDR2 YYDKDF, per germline (reference sequence). The CDR3 protein is CATSTPDSSYNEQFF. Written as DNA, the CDR3 is TGTGCCACCAGCACTCCTGACAGCTCCTACAATGAGCAGTTCTTC.

This clonotype came up many times. V gene TRBV29-1 combines with J gene TRBJ1-2; no firm D call. The germline V gene has CDR1 SQVTM and CDR2 ANQGSEA. The CDR3 is made up of 11 amino acids. The V gene lost 4 bases and the J gene lost 4 bases, with 7 bases spanning the gap. In nucleotides, the CDR3 is TGCAGCGTTGCCTCCTCCTATGGCTACACCTTC. As protein: CSVASSYGYTF.

Comment on this clonotype: Because the CDR3 is missing its conserved closing phenylalanine or tryptophan, this is likely a read error. The chain couples TRBV28 to TRBJ2-3; 8 bases agree with TRBD1. V lost 4 bases and J lost 2; bases outside the gene matches: 2. This CDR3 has 14 amino acids. From germline, CDR1 is MDHEN and CDR2 SYDVKM. CDR3 sequence reads: CASSSGQVTDTQYL. The CDR3, as DNA: TGTGCCAGCAGTTCGGGACAGGTCACAGATACGCAGTATCTT.

Details on this clonotype: A much larger clone lies one base from this, so it may be a read error. The chain joins TRBV6-2 or TRBV6-3 to TRBJ2-4; 8 bases are shared with TRBD2. The better agreement between TRBJ2-7 and the DNA end casts doubt on the J call. The CDR3 contains 16 residues. Germline CDR1 MNHEY, CDR2 SVGEGT. Written as DNA, the CDR3 is TGTGCCAGCAGTTACCCACCAAGCGGGGGCCCCTACGAGCAGTACTTC. Encoded protein: CASSYPPSGGPYEQYF.